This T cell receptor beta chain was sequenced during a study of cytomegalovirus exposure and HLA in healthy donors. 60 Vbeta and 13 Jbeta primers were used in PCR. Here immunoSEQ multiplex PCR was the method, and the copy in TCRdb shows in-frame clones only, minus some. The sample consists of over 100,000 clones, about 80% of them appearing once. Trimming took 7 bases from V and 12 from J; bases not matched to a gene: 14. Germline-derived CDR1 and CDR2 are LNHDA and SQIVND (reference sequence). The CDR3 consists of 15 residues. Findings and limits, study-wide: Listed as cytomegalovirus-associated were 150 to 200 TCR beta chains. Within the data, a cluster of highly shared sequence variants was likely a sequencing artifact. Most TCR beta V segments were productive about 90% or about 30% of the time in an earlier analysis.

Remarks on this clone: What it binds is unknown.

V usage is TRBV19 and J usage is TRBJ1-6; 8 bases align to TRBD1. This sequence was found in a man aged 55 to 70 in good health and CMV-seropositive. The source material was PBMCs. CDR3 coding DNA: TGTGCCAGTAATCGCCCGGACAGGGTAGGCTTACCCCTCCACTTT. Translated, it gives CASNRPDRVGLPLHF.